The 9 T cell receptor beta chains below come from one sample, sequenced in a study of T cell responses to AZD1222 COVID-19 vaccine. Clones were read by immunoSEQ multiplex PCR, and TCRdb kept only the in-frame ones, dropping some. The sample records 200,000 or so clones, around 93% being singletons. The input for sequencing was peripheral blood, taken on day 0 of AZD1222 vaccination. These receptors were obtained from an adult in good health.

Written as DNA, the CDR3 is TGTGCCAGCAGGCAGCTAGCGGGAGGGTCCTACGAGCAGTACTTC. This translates into CASRQLAGGSYEQYF. The chain carries TRBV28 and TRBJ2-7; 12 bases are a match to TRBD2. With V trimmed by 6 bases and J by 1 base, 4 bases remained unmatched. Germline assignment: CDR1 MDHEN and CDR2 SYDVKM. CDR3 length: 15 amino acids.

The chain links TRBV6-2 or TRBV6-3 to TRBJ2-1; perhaps TRBD1 as D (7 bases). The CDR3 has 16 residues. Germline assignment: CDR1 MNHEY and CDR2 SVGEGT. V was trimmed by 5 bases and J by 6 bases, leaving 20 bases between them. As DNA, the CDR3 is TGTGCCAGCAGTACTCCCGGGAGAGAGGGGGCCAATGAGCAGTTCTTC. Protein product: CASSTPGREGANEQFF.

The chain is built from TRBV10-3 and TRBJ1-2; possibly TRBD1 for D (5 bases). The V end was cut by 3 bases, the J end by 7 bases, with 15 bases between. Looked up from germline, CDR1 is ENHRY and CDR2 is SYGVKD. The CDR3 has 14 residues. The CDR3 nucleotides are TGTGCCATCAGTGATCGTTGGACACAGACTGGCTACACCTTC. Its protein is CAISDRWTQTGYTF.

This clone was recorded once. The chain has TRBV28 and TRBJ1-1, with D uncertain. V lost 4 bases to trimming and J lost 1 base, with 7 bases between them. From germline, CDR1 is MDHEN and CDR2 SYDVKM. CDR3 size: 13 residues. CDR3 residues: CASSWSANTEAFF. CDR3 bases: TGTGCCAGCAGTTGGTCGGCGAACACTGAAGCTTTCTTT.

This chain connects TRBV28 to TRBJ1-2; a weak D match, TRBD1 (5 bases). The CDR3 extends over 14 amino acids. Germline values: CDR1 MDHEN, CDR2 SYDVKM. V gave up 5 bases and J gave up 2 bases, with 12 bases separating them. CDR3 bases: TGTGCCAGCAGTGCTGGGACCCTCAACTATGGCTACACCTTC. This sequence encodes CASSAGTLNYGYTF.

The chain uses TRBV19 and TRBJ2-2; 7 positions match TRBD2. The germline V gene encodes CDR1 LNHDA and CDR2 SQIVND (reference sequence). The trim removed 5 bases at V and 4 bases at J, leaving 7 bases unmatched. The CDR3 sequence is 15 residues long. The CDR3 region is CASSPGVAGTGELFF. CDR3 sequence (DNA): TGTGCCAGTAGTCCCGGGGTAGCGGGCACCGGGGAGCTGTTTTTT.

The chain couples TRBV7-9 to TRBJ1-3; D is unclear. This CDR3 has 14 residues. V lost 4 bases and J 0 bases, leaving 7 bases between the germline ends. Germline CDR1 reads SEHNR; CDR2 reads FQNEAQ (reference sequence). For the CDR3, the DNA is TGTGCCAGCAGCTCCCTTAGCTCTGGAAACACCATATATTTT. The encoded protein is CASSSLSSGNTIYF.

This chain uses TRBV7-8 with TRBJ1-6, with TRBD1 as a possible D gene (6 bases). Germline V lookup: CDR1 SGHVS, CDR2 FQNEAQ. CDR3 length equals 13 residues. Trimming stripped 5 bases from V and 14 bases from J, with 16 bases between. The CDR3 DNA reads as TGTGCCAGCAGCGGGCCGGGCAACAGGGCCCTCCACTTT. Protein: CASSGPGNRALHF. Filled out from reference TRBV7-8 and TRBJ1-6, the complete variable domain reads GAGVSQSPRYKVAKRGQDVALRCDPISGHVSLFWYQQALGQGPEFLTYFQNEAQLDKSGLPSDRFFAERPEGSVSTLKIQRTQQEDSAVYLCASSGPGNRALHFGNGTRLTVT.

The rearrangement uses TRBV19 and TRBJ2-1, with D perhaps TRBD1 (6 bases). The CDR3 loop spans 11 amino acids. Trimming pared 3 bases from V and 15 bases from J, leaving 12 bases between. CDR1 is LNHDA and CDR2 is SQIVND in the germline V gene (reference sequence). CDR3 region: CASSMDSLPFF. CDR3 nucleotides: TGTGCCAGTAGTATGGACAGCCTTCCGTTCTTC.